The sequence of this T cell receptor (beta chain) was determined in a study of beta chain features in type 1 diabetes (dated by TCRdb to the late 2010s). Study-level background: Mean age, gender distribution, total cell number and subset yield were not different between patients and healthy donors. Across all samples, approximately 98,000,000 sorted cells were examined, and cell number per subset correlated strongly with RNA yield. The study compared the TCRB repertoires of sorted circulating CD4+ T cell subsets in recently diagnosed type 1 diabetes patients with those in matched healthy donors. Regulatory and stem cell-like memory subsets were obtained from only 8 patients and roughly eight healthy donors, while naive and central memory subsets were obtained from all 30 or so donors. What the study reported, not specific to this receptor: Because cDNA rather than genomic DNA was sequenced, highly expressing activated cells could have been over-represented, although no difference in activation and CD3 levels was found between groups. Naive, central memory and regulatory TCRB repertoires appeared to be more alike among patients than among healthy donors. Fewer insertions and more nucleotide deletions at VDJ recombination sites were observed in patients with type 1 diabetes, implying thymic rearrangement abnormalities. Shorter templates might have been favored by PCR, but patient and control samples were amplified and corrected together, so both groups would have been affected equally by any skew. Type 1 diabetes patients showed a moderate but significant shortening of TCRB CDR3 length in all four CD4+ subsets. Because small numbers of individuals were included in the HLA sub-analyses, any influence of HLA type on TCRB rearrangement was left unresolved.

This clone was counted only a few times. Which antigen it targets is not known. Base qualities are not recorded, but no much larger clone differs from it by a single base. All of the isolated RNA was reverse transcribed with the High Capacity cDNA Reverse Transcription Kit, so expressed TCRB transcripts were sequenced. Deep immunoSEQ sequencing was performed on naive, central memory and regulatory T cell samples, with an average of roughly 3.5 million total reads per sample. Sorted cells were lysed in RLT buffer, and RNA was extracted using DNase-treated RNeasy Micro or Mini kits according to cell number. To prevent cross-contamination, each cell subset was processed individually, whereas patient and healthy donor samples were processed jointly. Using the immunoSEQ multiplex PCR, TCRB sequences were amplified from cDNA into 87-bp fragments spanning the CDR3 region. The amplicons were sequenced using the Illumina HiSeq platform. Per the authors' processing: Synthetic template baselines were used to correct PCR bias computationally, reads within Hamming distance 2 were collapsed together, and singletons that could not be merged were discarded. Reads were aligned to IMGT to assign V, D and J genes, CDR3 length, and insertions or deletions at six rearrangement sites. Within each subset, clonotype counts were normalized to sorted cell number, after which true diversity and Gini coefficients were computed with the tcR R package. Repertoire sharing was quantified using the overlap coefficient calculated on TCRB nucleotide sequences. As a proxy for the pre-selection repertoire, out-of-frame TCRB sequences from naive cells were analyzed. The source is immuneACCESS, and TCRdb retained only in-frame sequences with V and J called. Part of the clones is not carried over; for the studies checked, unresolved V genes explain less than half of this, and the remainder is unexplained. The V and J calls and clone size were taken over from that table, and D and trimming were inferred from the DNA. This sample is represented by more than 550,000 clones; more than 12% of them were singletons. The ten largest clonotypes hold approximately 0.043% of the sample.

Each donor gave one peripheral blood draw, averaging approximately 110 mL, which was collected into heparinised tubes. A BD FACSAria II was used to sort naive, central memory, regulatory and stem cell-like memory CD4+ T cells with a panel that included CD45RO, CCR7, CD25, CD127, CD95 and CD27. Every sorted population had a purity above 95%. Right away, PBMCs were isolated by Lymphoprep density gradient centrifugation and were stained directly, with no culture step. So that batch effects would be minimized, each experiment stained and sorted samples in pairs, pairing one healthy donor with one patient. This receptor was taken from a man between 18 and 29 years old with type 1 diabetes. Sequenced material: naive CD4+ T cells from blood. The cell subset or site label, as the study defines it: true naive CD4+ T cells.

In nucleotides, the sequence is TGTGCCAGCGGAACAGGGCGACAGACTGAAGCTTTCTTT. The translation is CASGTGRQTEAFF. The rearrangement combines TRBV6-5 with TRBJ1-1; the D gene is perhaps TRBD1, on 6 matching bases. From its cysteine to its phenylalanine, the CDR3 spans 13 amino acids. The only DNA kept is the CDR3, 39 bases in frame from the first base. Relative to germline, V is 8 bases shorter and J is 5 bases shorter, with 15 bases between their ends. CDR1 and CDR2 were assigned from the germline V gene as MNHEY and SVGAGI.